These 23 T cell receptor beta chains were sequenced from one sample in a study of T cells in Graves' hyperthyroidism and ophthalmopathy. From RNA transcripts, TCR beta CDR3 regions were amplified. Using the HTBI primer set, a first-round RT-PCR was run on the TCR CDR3. Each CDR3 protein gets one entry after TCRdb re-called the multiplex PCR reads with MiXCR. The sample carries approximately 400,000 distinct CDR3 sequences, about a fifth recorded once. Sequenced: blood. The receptors were gathered from a young woman with Graves' hyperthyroidism.

The sample holds many counts of this clonotype. This chain uses TRBV24-1 with TRBJ1-5; no definite D call. Germline V CDR1 and CDR2: KGHDR, SFDVKD. The CDR3 sequence is 15 residues long. V lost 3 bases, J lost 1 base, and 9 bases lay in between. For the CDR3, the DNA is TGTGCCACCAGTGATAAAAGGACGAGCAATCAGCCCCAGCATTTT. Its protein product is CATSDKRTSNQPQHF.

In this sample, this clonotype turned up many times. This rearrangement joins TRBV20-1 to TRBJ2-5, with D unresolved. V gave up 3 bases and J gave up 3 bases, with 11 bases separating them. This CDR3 comprises 13 residues. From germline, CDR1 is DFQATT and CDR2 SNEGSKA (reference sequence). The CDR3, as DNA: TGCAGTGCTAGTTTAGTCGGAAAAGAGACCCAGTACTTC. Amino acid sequence: CSASLVGKETQYF.

V is TRBV4-1 and J is TRBJ1-2, with D possibly being TRBD1 (5 bases). The V and J ends lost 1 base and 0 bases respectively, with 9 bases between them. Germline V gives CDR1 MGHRA, CDR2 YSYEKL. The CDR3 is 15 residues long. In nucleotides, the CDR3 is TGCGCCAGCAGCCAAGTTGGGGGGACTAACTATGGCTACACCTTC. Translated, it gives CASSQVGGTNYGYTF.

This clonotype appeared many times. This rearrangement joins TRBV28 to TRBJ2-7, with unresolved D. Trimming took 10 bases from V and 3 from J, leaving 4 bases between them. Germline V gene sequence: CDR1 MDHEN, CDR2 SYDVKM. The CDR3 consists of 9 residues. The CDR3 DNA follows: TGTGCCATCGACTACGAGCAGTACTTC. This gives the protein CAIDYEQYF.

In its sample, this clonotype was seen many times. The rearrangement links TRBV5-1 to TRBJ1-1; possible D gene TRBD1, 6 bases. Germline-derived CDR1 and CDR2 are SGHRS and YFSETQ. CDR3 length: 14 amino acids. V lost 4 bases to trimming and J lost 2 bases, with 12 bases between them. The CDR3 DNA follows: TGCGCCAGCAGCCTGGGACATTTTAACACTGAAGCTTTCTTT. This codes for CASSLGHFNTEAFF.

Many counts were recorded for this clonotype. The V call is TRBV6-5, the J call TRBJ2-7; D unclear. Germline-derived CDR1 and CDR2 are MNHEY and SVGAGI. The CDR3 runs 11 residues. V lost 7 bases to trimming and J lost 0 bases, with 4 bases between them. DNA of the CDR3: TGTGCCAGCACCCCCTCCTACGAGCAGTACTTC. Protein sequence: CASTPSYEQYF.

This clonotype was detected a few times. V and J are TRBV29-1 and TRBJ1-6; unclear D gene. The CDR3 consists of 15 residues. The V end lost 6 bases, the J end lost 5 bases, and 17 bases lay between the germline ends. The germline gives CDR1 SQVTM, CDR2 ANQGSEA. CDR3 loop: CSVAQSGSDNSPLHF. CDR3 DNA sequence: TGCAGCGTCGCCCAGTCGGGTAGCGATAATTCACCCCTCCACTTT.

This clonotype came up many times. V is TRBV11-2 and J is TRBJ2-7; D tentatively fits TRBD1 or TRBD2 (5 bases each). Trimming removed 4 bases at V and 2 bases at J, with 18 bases between. This CDR3 comprises 16 residues. Germline loops: CDR1 SGHAT, CDR2 FQNNGV. CDR3 loop: CASSSPGTQSAYEQYF. CDR3 sequence (DNA): TGTGCCAGCAGCTCGCCCGGGACCCAAAGTGCCTACGAGCAGTACTTC.

This clonotype was seen many times. The chain combines TRBV6-1 with TRBJ2-5; 13 bases line up with TRBD2. In germline, CDR1 is MNHNS, CDR2 SASEGT. V was pared by 8 bases and J by 10 bases, with 7 bases of the junction left unmatched. The CDR3 is 13 residues long. The CDR3 DNA is TGTGCCAGCGCCCTGGGACTAGCGGGGAGCCAGTACTTC. Amino acids: CASALGLAGSQYF.

This clonotype has at least ten counts. This chain uses TRBV6-2 or TRBV6-3 with TRBJ2-7, with D unresolved. With 1 base removed from V and 4 bases from J, the gap between germline ends came to 5 bases. CDR1 and CDR2 from the germline V gene are MNHEY and SVGEGT. This CDR3 is built from 12 residues. The CDR3 nucleotides read TGTGCCAGCAGTTACTATGGGTACGAGCAGTACTTC. It codes for CASSYYGYEQYF.

This clonotype was observed at least ten times. The chain links TRBV6-5 to TRBJ1-1; no firm D call. Germline-derived CDR1 and CDR2 are MNHEY and SVGAGI. This CDR3 has 13 residues. V was clipped by 0 bases and J by 3 bases, with 5 bases between them. The CDR3 DNA is TGTGCCAGCAGTTACTCCAAATACACTGAAGCTTTCTTT. As protein: CASSYSKYTEAFF.

This clonotype was recorded at least ten times. The chain carries TRBV18 and TRBJ1-1; D remains ambiguous. The V end lost 3 bases, the J end lost 5 bases, and 7 bases lay between the germline ends. Germline CDR1 reads KGHSH; CDR2 reads LQKENI. CDR3 length: 12 residues. CDR3 bases: TGTGCCAGCTCACCGGCGACAACTGAAGCTTTCTTT. It yields the protein CASSPATTEAFF.

The sample holds a few counts of this clonotype. The chain is built from TRBV11-2 and TRBJ2-2, with 8 positions matching TRBD1. The CDR3 totals 18 residues. V dropped 6 bases and J dropped 2; count of bases not matched to a gene: 14. Germline CDR1 SGHAT, CDR2 FQNNGV. The CDR3 loop is CASRSLQGAPPNTGELFF. CDR3 nucleotide sequence: TGTGCCAGCAGGTCCCTTCAGGGGGCCCCACCTAACACCGGGGAGCTGTTTTTT.

This clonotype was found many times. The chain uses TRBV20-1 and TRBJ2-5; tentatively, D is TRBD2 (6 bases). The V end lost 6 bases, the J end lost 1 base, and 15 bases lay between the germline ends. Germline CDR1 DFQATT, CDR2 SNEGSKA (reference sequence). CDR3 size: 14 residues. The CDR3 region has the DNA TGCAGTGCCGCTCCACTTAGCGGCCAAGAGACCCAGTACTTC. This translates into CSAAPLSGQETQYF.

The gene calls are TRBV18 and TRBJ2-6, with D hard to call. Trimming removed 6 bases at V and 1 base at J, with 19 bases between. Germline V CDR1 and CDR2: KGHSH, LQKENI. CDR3 length: 18 residues. CDR3 DNA: TGTGCCAGCTCTCCAAGCTTCAGAAGTTTTTCTGGGGCCAACGTCCTGACTTTC. This codes for CASSPSFRSFSGANVLTF.

This clonotype appeared many times. This chain uses TRBV20-1 with TRBJ2-5; a weak D match, TRBD2 (5 bases). The CDR3 spans 15 residues. Germline CDR1 and CDR2: DFQATT and SNEGSKA (reference sequence). V lost 2 bases and J 1 base, leaving 14 bases between the germline ends. CDR3 sequence: CSARLHRRFQETQYF. The CDR3 DNA reads TGCAGTGCTAGACTCCATCGGAGGTTCCAAGAGACCCAGTACTTC.

This clonotype showed up many times. The chain couples TRBV7-2 to TRBJ2-2, with D uncertain. Germline-derived CDR1 and CDR2 are SGHTA and FQGNSA. Trimming took off 5 bases at V and 5 bases at J, with 9 bases between the two ends. This CDR3 spans 13 amino acids. CDR3 sequence (DNA): TGTGCCAGCAGCCCGGGCCTTACCGGGGAGCTGTTTTTT. Its protein is CASSPGLTGELFF.

This clonotype showed up many times. The V gene is TRBV20-1, the J gene TRBJ1-5; 7 bases map to TRBD1. With 3 bases clipped from V and 3 bases from J, the junction kept 5 bases outside the gene matches. This CDR3 has 14 amino acids. Germline V gene sequence: CDR1 DFQATT, CDR2 SNEGSKA (reference sequence). The CDR3 DNA reads TGCAGTGCTAGGCCGACAGGGTCCAATCAGCCCCAGCATTTT. Protein product: CSARPTGSNQPQHF.

This clonotype was recorded at least ten times. The chain is built from TRBV27 and TRBJ1-1, with 7 nucleotides matching TRBD1. From germline, CDR1 is MNHEY and CDR2 SMNVEV (reference sequence). Germline trimming cut 3 bases from V and 3 bases from J; bases unmatched to any gene: 4. CDR3 size: 14 residues. The CDR3 loop is CASSFRQGYTEAFF. In DNA, the CDR3 is TGTGCCAGCAGTTTTCGACAGGGATACACTGAAGCTTTCTTT.

This clonotype has at least ten counts. The chain employs TRBV18 and TRBJ2-5, with D unclear. CDR3 size: 12 residues. The V and J ends lost 3 bases and 5 bases respectively, with 7 bases between them. Germline V lookup: CDR1 KGHSH, CDR2 LQKENI. CDR3 coding DNA: TGTGCCAGCTCACCTTTCCCGGAGACCCAGTACTTC. It translates to CASSPFPETQYF.

This clonotype was counted ten times or more. This chain links TRBV7-2 with TRBJ2-7; unclear D gene. CDR1 and CDR2 (germline): SGHTA, FQGNSA. Trimming took 1 base from V and 1 from J, leaving 8 bases between them. The CDR3 length is 14 residues. CDR3 nucleotides: TGTGCCAGCAGCTTAGGCCGCTTGTCCTACGAGCAGTACTTC. It yields the protein CASSLGRLSYEQYF.

In this sample, this clonotype turned up many times. V and J are TRBV20-1 and TRBJ1-3, with D unclear. Trimming removed 0 bases from V and 0 bases from J, with 9 bases in between. CDR3 length equals 15 residues. Germline CDR1 and CDR2: DFQATT and SNEGSKA (reference sequence). CDR3 DNA: TGCAGTGCTAGAGATCGTGACTCCTCTGGAAACACCATATATTTT. Translation: CSARDRDSSGNTIYF.

The chain is built from TRBV12-3 or TRBV12-4 and TRBJ1-2; 8 nucleotides match TRBD1. With 5 bases clipped from V and 10 bases from J, the junction kept 12 bases outside the gene matches. CDR3 length: 14 amino acids. CDR3 nucleotides: TGTGCCAGCAGTCCCGCGGACAGGGAAGTTCCCTACACCTTC. Its translation is CASSPADREVPYTF.